The clone carrying this TCR beta chain was seen repeatedly, ten times or more. The antigen is not known. These data originate in a study of T cell repertoires in cytomegalovirus infection. Study-wide findings and caveats: Identification of carriers of CMV plus the relevant HLA was performed using cumulative public TCR beta family frequency.

Germline CDR1 SQVTM, CDR2 ANQGSEA. This CDR3 has 13 residues. The J segment lost 4 bases and the V segment lost 7 bases, leaving 8 bases of the junction unmatched. TCRdb re-derived calls from the reads in MiXCR, one entry per CDR3 protein. Of some 300,000 distinct CDR3 sequences in the sample, around 9.1% were seen once. The V and J genes are TRBV29-1 and TRBJ1-1; 8 nucleotides agree with TRBD1. The sequenced material came from PBMCs. This clonotype was sampled from a human donor in good health (CMV status not recorded). Some clones in this sample may be carry-over from other donors' samples. The chain's CDR3 is CSAEQGVRTEAFF. CDR3 DNA: TGCAGCGCCGAACAGGGGGTCCGCACTGAAGCTTTCTTT.